This TCR beta chain was observed in a study of cytomegalovirus exposure and HLA in healthy donors. Points on this clone: Its cognate antigen is unknown.

Study-wide results and limits: It was confirmed in vitro that three of the CMV-associated chains were specific for CMV antigens. Investigators reported approximately 170 TCR beta chains as tied to cytomegalovirus.

Generated by immunoSEQ multiplex PCR, the TCRdb table keeps only in-frame clones and is missing some. The sample includes fewer than 150,000 clones, roughly 82% of them seen just once. The sequence came from a man in his late teens or twenties in good health and CMV-seronegative. Material for sequencing was PBMCs.

CDR3 sequence: CASSVAGTDAFF. The DNA of the CDR3 is TGTGCCAGCAGCGTAGCGGGGACAGATGCTTTCTTT. The chain has TRBV9 and TRBJ1-1; the match to TRBD1 covers 7 bases. V lost 0 bases, J lost 11 bases, and 4 bases stayed unmatched. Germline V gene sequence: CDR1 SGDLS, CDR2 YYNGEE. This CDR3 contains 12 residues.